Here is one TCR beta chain with its context. Its specificity is unknown. CD8+ and CD4+ T cells from blood underwent TCR beta sequencing. The record originates from a study of CD8 T cells in Susac syndrome. With random hexamers, reverse transcription was performed on roughly 0.5 to 1 ug of RNA. The immunoSEQ assay covered 54 Vbeta and 13 Jbeta segments for CDR3. Each CDR3 protein is one row after TCRdb ran MiXCR on the immunoSEQ multiplex PCR reads. The table includes about 440,000 distinct CDR3 sequences, more than 80% detected once. Study results and limitations: The study admitted that it had a relatively small number of individuals in its TCR sequencing and HLA analysis.

The sequenced material came from CD8+ T cells from PBMCs. This receptor was identified in a human donor with multiple sclerosis.

CDR3 amino acids: CASSLYSGRATNEKLFF. The CDR3 DNA reads TGTGCCAGCAGCTTATACTCCGGCAGGGCAACTAATGAAAAACTGTTTTTT. V gene TRBV7-9 combines with J gene TRBJ1-4, with D tentatively TRBD1 (5 bases). The CDR3 contains 17 residues. CDR1 is SEHNR and CDR2 is FQNEAQ in the germline V gene (reference sequence). Trimming took off 2 bases at V and 0 bases at J, with 13 bases between the two ends.